These T cell receptor beta chains were read from a single sample in a study of tumor-infiltrating lymphocytes in localized non-small cell lung cancer. Clones were sequenced by immunoSEQ multiplex PCR, and TCRdb holds only the in-frame ones, with some missing. This sample carries 4,900 or so clones, about 70% of them seen once, and the ten largest clones take roughly three fifths. The specimen sequenced was lung tumor tissue. These receptors all stem from a human donor with non-small cell lung cancer. Both conserved end residues are part of each CDR3. Fields, in order: D gene, V gene, J gene, clone size, CDR3 DNA, CDR3 protein. A D gene is named only where the DNA matches it firmly. Rows may omit the clone size; those that give it use once, few, many or a size class.

D gene: NA
V gene: TRBV7-2
J gene: TRBJ2-3
clone size: NA
CDR3 DNA: TGTGCCAGCACTAACGGGGGCGGCACAGATACGCAGTATTTT
CDR3 protein: CASTNGGGTDTQYF

D gene: NA
V gene: TRBV10-1
J gene: TRBJ1-1
clone size: NA
CDR3 DNA: TGCGCCAGCAGTGAGTCGACGGCAGCCGAAGCTTTCTTT
CDR3 protein: CASSESTAAEAFF

D gene: TRBD1
V gene: TRBV11-2
J gene: TRBJ2-7
clone size: NA
CDR3 DNA: TGTGCCAGCAGTCGGGGACAGGGGGACGTCTACGAGCAGTACTTC
CDR3 protein: CASSRGQGDVYEQYF

D gene: NA
V gene: TRBV7-2
J gene: TRBJ2-1
clone size: NA
CDR3 DNA: TGTGCCAGCAGCTTAGAGCAGGGGCCGAAGTTCTTC
CDR3 protein: CASSLEQGPKFF

D gene: NA
V gene: TRBV5-4
J gene: TRBJ2-3
clone size: few
CDR3 DNA: TGTGCCAGCAGCTTGGAGTCAGATACGCAGTATTTT
CDR3 protein: CASSLESDTQYF

D gene: NA
V gene: TRBV28
J gene: TRBJ1-5
clone size: NA
CDR3 DNA: TGTGCCACCGCCACAGGGTGGCAGCCCCAGCATTTT
CDR3 protein: CATATGWQPQHF

D gene: TRBD1
V gene: TRBV11-3
J gene: TRBJ2-6
clone size: NA
CDR3 DNA: TGTGCCAGCAGCTCCGGACAGGGGGATTCTGGGGCCAACGTCCTGACTTTC
CDR3 protein: CASSSGQGDSGANVLTF

D gene: TRBD2
V gene: TRBV5-1
J gene: TRBJ2-1
clone size: NA
CDR3 DNA: TGCGCCAGCAGCTTGAGACGGCTAGCGGCCTCCTACAATGAGCAGTTCTTC
CDR3 protein: CASSLRRLAASYNEQFF

D gene: TRBD1
V gene: TRBV29-1
J gene: TRBJ2-2
clone size: large
CDR3 DNA: TGCAGCGTTGGGGGGGCCCTGGCCGGGACAGGGGTTGTCGCCGGGGAGCTGTTTTTT
CDR3 protein: CSVGGALAGTGVVAGELFF

D gene: NA
V gene: TRBV4-2
J gene: TRBJ1-4
clone size: NA
CDR3 DNA: TGTGCCAGCAGGCAAGCGGTGGCGACTAATGAAAAACTGTTTTTT
CDR3 protein: CASRQAVATNEKLFF

D gene: NA
V gene: TRBV5-5
J gene: TRBJ2-5
clone size: NA
CDR3 DNA: TGTGCCAGCAGCCTATTCCAAGAGACCCAGTACTTC
CDR3 protein: CASSLFQETQYF

D gene: NA
V gene: TRBV4-1
J gene: TRBJ2-1
clone size: once
CDR3 DNA: TGCGCCAGCAGCCAAGAGGGGTTTGCGGGGCTTAGCTCCTACAATGAGCAGTTCTTC
CDR3 protein: CASSQEGFAGLSSYNEQFF

D gene: NA
V gene: TRBV7-3
J gene: TRBJ1-1
clone size: NA
CDR3 DNA: TGTGCCAGCAGCTTAGAGCGATTTGAAGCTTTCTTT
CDR3 protein: CASSLERFEAFF